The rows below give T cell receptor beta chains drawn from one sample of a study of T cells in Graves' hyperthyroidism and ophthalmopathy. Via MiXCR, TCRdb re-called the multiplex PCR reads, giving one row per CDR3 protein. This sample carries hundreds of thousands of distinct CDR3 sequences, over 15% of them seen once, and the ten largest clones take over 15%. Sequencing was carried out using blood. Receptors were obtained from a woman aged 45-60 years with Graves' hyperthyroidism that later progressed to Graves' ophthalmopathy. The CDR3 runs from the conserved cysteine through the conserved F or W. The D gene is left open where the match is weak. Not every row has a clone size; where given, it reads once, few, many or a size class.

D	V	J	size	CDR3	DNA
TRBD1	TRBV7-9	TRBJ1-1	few	CASSLFLGQRIEAFF	TGTGCCAGCAGCTTATTTCTGGGACAGAGGATAGAAGCTTTCTTT
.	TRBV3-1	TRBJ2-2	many	CASSQSPGLATGELFF	TGTGCCAGCAGCCAATCGCCCGGCCTAGCGACCGGGGAGCTGTTTTTT
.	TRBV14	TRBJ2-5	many	CASSPELVASETQYF	TGTGCCAGCAGCCCCGAACTAGTAGCCAGCGAGACCCAGTACTTC
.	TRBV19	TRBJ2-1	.	CASSIAALSYNEQFF	TGTGCCAGTAGTATAGCGGCTCTTTCCTACAATGAGCAGTTCTTC
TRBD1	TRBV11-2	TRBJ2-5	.	CASSLGGRTGGRQETQYF	TGTGCCAGCAGCTTGGGGGGGCGGACAGGGGGGAGGCAAGAGACCCAGTACTTC
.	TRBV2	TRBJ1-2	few	CASSEYQGYYGYTF	TGTGCCAGCAGTGAATATCAGGGATACTATGGCTACACCTTC
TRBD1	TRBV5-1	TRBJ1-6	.	CASSLEGTVDSPLHF	TGCGCCAGCAGCTTGGAAGGGACAGTTGATTCACCCCTCCACTTT
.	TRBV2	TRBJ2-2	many	CASSERELFF	TGTGCCAGCAGTGAAAGGGAGCTGTTTTTT
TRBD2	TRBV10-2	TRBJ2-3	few	CASSGSSGGTSTDTQYF	TGCGCCAGCAGTGGTTCTAGCGGGGGGACTAGCACAGATACGCAGTATTTT
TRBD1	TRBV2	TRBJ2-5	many	CASSKQGAGGQETQYF	TGTGCCAGCAGTAAACAGGGGGCTGGGGGCCAAGAGACCCAGTACTTC
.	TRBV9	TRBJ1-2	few	CASSKQGWGNNYGYTF	TGTGCCAGCTCAAAGCAGGGATGGGGGAATAACTATGGCTACACCTTC
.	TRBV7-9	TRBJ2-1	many	CASSPQGTYNEQFF	TGTGCCAGCAGCCCGCAGGGGACCTACAATGAGCAGTTCTTC
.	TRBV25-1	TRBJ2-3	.	CASSNRGTDTQYF	TGTGCCAGCAGTAATAGGGGCACAGATACGCAGTATTTT
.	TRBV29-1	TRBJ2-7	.	CSVGSGSSYEQYF	TGCAGCGTTGGTTCTGGGTCCAGCTACGAGCAGTACTTC
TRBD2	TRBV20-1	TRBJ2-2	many	CSLRVAGIGELFF	TGCTCCCTCAGGGTAGCGGGGATCGGGGAGCTGTTTTTT
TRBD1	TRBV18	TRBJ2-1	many	CASSPPRDRRGGEQFF	TGTGCCAGCTCACCCCCCCGGGACAGGAGGGGAGGTGAGCAGTTCTTC